This T cell receptor (beta chain) is drawn from a study of T cells in Graves' hyperthyroidism and ophthalmopathy. Patients counted as stable if ophthalmopathy did not develop within 18 months. Those patients with uncontrolled infection, other autoimmune disease, pregnancy or lactation were excluded. The PBMCs studied were ones that came from around 10 ml fresh peripheral blood. From RNA transcripts, TCR beta CDR3 regions were amplified. HTBI primers were employed in a first-round RT-PCR of the TCR CDR3. One entry per CDR3 protein results from TCRdb running MiXCR on the multiplex PCR reads. The sample holds 700,000 to 950,000 distinct CDR3 sequences, approximately 36% seen once. Losses at the gene ends were 4 bases for V and 8 bases for J; bases not matched to a gene: 5. This CDR3 contains 13 residues. Germline values: CDR1 SNHLY, CDR2 FYNNEI.

This clonotype was sampled from a woman aged 40 to 50 with Graves' hyperthyroidism. What was sequenced was blood. This chain joins TRBV2 and TRBJ1-2; 9 bases align to TRBD1. The CDR3 nucleotides are TGTGCCAGCAGTGTTGGGACAGGGAACGGCTACACCTTC. Translated, it gives CASSVGTGNGYTF.